This T cell receptor beta chain is drawn from a study of OX40 agonist ivuxolimab in advanced cancers. As for the study in general: At 0.01 to 10 mg/kg, ivuxolimab was administered intravenously to patients every 2 weeks. Those treated in dose escalation had hepatocellular carcinoma, melanoma, renal cell cancer or head and neck cancer.

V lost 3 bases, J lost 5 bases, and 13 bases lay in between. CDR1 and CDR2 from the germline V gene are PRHDT and FYEKMQ (reference sequence). The CDR3 totals 14 residues. Clones were sequenced by immunoSEQ multiplex PCR, and TCRdb holds only the in-frame ones, with some missing. The profile shows some 50,000 clones, approximately 81% of them singletons. Only one count was recorded for this clone. The source of this sequence is an adult with an advanced solid tumor such as melanoma, head and neck, liver or kidney cancer. The chain employs TRBV13 and TRBJ1-1; D remains unclear. The sequencing used CD4+ or CD8+ T cells sorted from blood, collected in a trial of the OX40 agonist ivuxolimab. The CDR3 protein is CASSFGGDRTEAFF. The CDR3 DNA sequence: TGTGCCAGCAGCTTTGGTGGGGATCGGACTGAAGCTTTCTTT.